Below are 20 T cell receptor beta chains sequenced from a single sample in a study of T cell responses to AZD1222 COVID-19 vaccine. Measured with immunoSEQ multiplex PCR; TCRdb has only the in-frame clones, and not every one. The table includes tens of thousands of clones, about 90% detected once. The source was peripheral blood, collected on day 0 of AZD1222 vaccination. Receptor source: an adult in good health.

The V gene is TRBV3-1 (or the pseudogene TRBV3-2), the J gene TRBJ2-7; 9 bases are a match to TRBD1. The germline CDR1 and CDR2 sequences are LGHDT and YNNKEL (reference sequence). The CDR3 is 15 amino acids. With V trimmed by 4 bases and J by 0 bases, 4 bases remained unmatched. DNA for the CDR3: TGTGCCAGCAGCCCCGGGACAGGGAGCTCCTACGAGCAGTACTTC. Its protein product is CASSPGTGSSYEQYF.

The chain links TRBV5-1 to TRBJ1-5; perhaps TRBD1 as D (5 bases). The V gene's germline CDR1 is SGHRS and CDR2 YFSETQ. The germline V and J ends were trimmed by 0 bases and 3 bases, with 7 bases remaining between them. This CDR3 region has 14 residues. This CDR3 is CASSLGGYNQPQHF. The CDR3 DNA is TGCGCCAGCAGCTTGGGGGGGTACAATCAGCCCCAGCATTTT. The whole variable domain, remainder taken from reference TRBV5-1 and TRBJ1-5, is KAGVTQTPRYLIKTRGQQVTLSCSPISGHRSVSWYQQTPGQGLQFLFEYFSETQRNKGNFPGRFSGRQFSNSRSEMNVSTLELGDSALYLCASSLGGYNQPQHFGDGTRLSIL.

This chain joins TRBV3-1 (or the pseudogene TRBV3-2) and TRBJ2-1, with 8 bases identical to TRBD1. Per germline, CDR1 LGHDT and CDR2 YNNKEL (reference sequence). J was trimmed by 1 base and V by 2 bases; bases with no gene match: 4. The CDR3 covers 16 residues. The CDR3 is CASSQNRGSSYNEQFF. In DNA, the CDR3 is TGTGCCAGCAGCCAAAACAGGGGGTCTTCCTACAATGAGCAGTTCTTC.

This sequence joins TRBV10-3 and TRBJ2-7, with D maybe TRBD1 (6 bases). This CDR3 comprises 13 residues. V shed 6 bases and J shed 3 bases, with 12 bases lying between them. Germline-derived CDR1 and CDR2 are ENHRY and SYGVKD. The CDR3 spells CAIRQGVSYEQYF. As DNA, the CDR3 is TGTGCCATCAGACAGGGAGTGAGCTACGAGCAGTACTTC.

V usage is TRBV13 and J usage is TRBJ1-1; D gene unclear. V lost 4 bases to trimming and J lost 3 bases, with 18 bases between them. The CDR3 length is 16 residues. Germline CDR1 PRHDT, CDR2 FYEKMQ (reference sequence). The CDR3 region is CASSSPRGGSYTEAFF. CDR3 in DNA: TGTGCCAGCAGCTCCCCCCGGGGTGGATCATACACTGAAGCTTTCTTT.

This sequence joins TRBV3-1 (or the pseudogene TRBV3-2) and TRBJ1-1; 8 nucleotides agree with TRBD1. V shed 4 bases, J shed 3 bases, and the junction held 7 bases outside the gene matches. This CDR3 contains 15 residues. Germline assignment: CDR1 LGHDT and CDR2 YNNKEL (reference sequence). CDR3 region: CASSRGTGSDTEAFF. CDR3 nucleotides: TGTGCCAGCAGCCGCGGGACAGGATCGGACACTGAAGCTTTCTTT.

V is TRBV19 and J is TRBJ1-5; D is ambiguous. Germline loops: CDR1 LNHDA, CDR2 SQIVND (reference sequence). The CDR3 contains 13 residues. V was pared by 7 bases and J by 6 bases, with 13 bases between. CDR3 protein: CASNDVRGQPQHF. As DNA, the CDR3 is TGTGCCAGTAATGACGTACGGGGTCAGCCCCAGCATTTT. Together with reference TRBV19 and TRBJ1-5, the CDR3 gives the full variable domain: DGGITQSPKYLFRKEGQNVTLSCEQNLNHDAMYWYRQDPGQGLRLIYYSQIVNDFQKGDIAEGYSVSREKKESFPLTVTSAQKNPTAFYLCASNDVRGQPQHFGDGTRLSIL.

The chain recombines TRBV7-3 with TRBJ2-2, with 7 nucleotides matching TRBD2. The CDR3 has 15 residues. J was trimmed by 3 bases and V by 5 bases; bases with no gene match: 6. CDR1 and CDR2 from the germline V gene are SGHTA and FQGTGA. CDR3 sequence: CASSPRTRDTGELFF. The CDR3 nucleotides read TGTGCCAGCAGCCCGAGGACTAGAGACACCGGGGAGCTGTTTTTT.

The chain recombines TRBV30 with TRBJ1-6, with 9 bases aligning to TRBD1. V lost 4 bases to trimming and J lost 9 bases; unmatched junction nucleotides: 13. CDR3 length: 16 residues. Germline CDR1 GTSNPN, CDR2 SVGIG (reference sequence). DNA of the CDR3: TGTGCCTGGACCCCTGGGGGGACAGGGATTCTTTCACCCCTCCACTTT. Translation: CAWTPGGTGILSPLHF. Based on the CDR3 plus reference TRBV30 and TRBJ1-6, the full variable domain is SQTIHQWPATLVQPVGSPLSLECTVEGTSNPNLYWYRQAAGRGLQLLFYSVGIGQISSEVPQNLSASRPQDRQFILSSKKLLLSDSGFYLCAWTPGGTGILSPLHFGNGTRLTVT.

The genes are TRBV20-1 and TRBJ1-2; 12 bases are a match to TRBD1. CDR3 length equals 16 residues. Germline CDR1 reads DFQATT; CDR2 reads SNEGSKA (reference sequence). Trimming cost V 3 bases and J 4 bases; bases outside gene matches: 9. The CDR3 DNA reads as TGCAGTGCTAGTGGGGACAGGGGGCCAGTGGGCTATGGCTACACCTTC. Translating it yields CSASGDRGPVGYGYTF.

The gene calls are TRBV5-1 and TRBJ2-7, with 9 bases identical to TRBD1. V was clipped by 1 base and J by 3 bases; unmatched bases: 2. This CDR3 comprises 14 residues. Germline CDR1 reads SGHRS; CDR2 reads YFSETQ. The CDR3 DNA sequence: TGCGCCAGCAGCTTGACAGGGGGCGTCTACGAGCAGTACTTC. Translation gives CASSLTGGVYEQYF.

This clone was seen once. V usage is TRBV13 and J usage is TRBJ2-3; D is possibly TRBD1 (8 bases). This CDR3 has 16 residues. Germline lookup yields CDR1 PRHDT and CDR2 FYEKMQ (reference sequence). V lost 4 bases to trimming and J lost 2 bases, with 16 bases between them. CDR3 sequence reads: CASSYYRGGPTDTQYF. The CDR3 DNA reads TGTGCCAGCAGCTACTACAGGGGGGGGCCCACAGATACGCAGTATTTT.

V and J are TRBV3-1 (or the pseudogene TRBV3-2) and TRBJ2-5; 11 positions match TRBD2. V shed 1 base and J 2 bases; nucleotides not matched to a gene: 3. The length of the CDR3 is 16 residues. The germline gives CDR1 LGHDT, CDR2 YNNKEL (reference sequence). The CDR3 reads CASSQGLAGGQETQYF. The DNA for the CDR3 is TGTGCCAGCAGCCAAGGATTAGCGGGGGGGCAAGAGACCCAGTACTTC.

DNA of the CDR3: TGTGCCAGCAGCTTAAGGCGTCAGACCCAAGAGACCCAGTACTTC. It yields the protein CASSLRRQTQETQYF. The chain employs TRBV5-4 and TRBJ2-5; no clear D. Germline V gene lookup returns CDR1 SGHNT and CDR2 YYREEE (reference sequence). The CDR3 contains 15 residues. Trimming pared 2 bases from V and 1 base from J, leaving 12 bases between. The full variable domain, in which reference TRBV5-4 and TRBJ2-5 provide the parts outside the CDR3, is ETGVTQSPTHLIKTRGQQVTLRCSSQSGHNTVSWYQQALGQGPQFIFQYYREEENGRGNFPPRFSGLQFPNYSSELNVNALELDDSALYLCASSLRRQTQETQYFGPGTRLLVL.

The chain combines TRBV7-3 with TRBJ2-1; 8 bases map to TRBD1. Germline trimming cut 5 bases from V and 7 bases from J; bases unmatched to any gene: 10. The CDR3 runs 15 residues. Germline-derived CDR1 and CDR2 are SGHTA and FQGTGA. The CDR3 sequence is CASSRDRGKGNEQFF. CDR3 sequence (DNA): TGTGCCAGCAGCCGAGACAGGGGAAAGGGGAATGAGCAGTTCTTC.

CDR3: CAIRDRGETQYF. The DNA of the CDR3 is TGTGCCATCAGGGACAGGGGGGAGACCCAGTACTTC. The J gene is TRBJ2-5, the V gene TRBV10-3; 10 bases match TRBD1. Germline V gene data show CDR1 as ENHRY and CDR2 as SYGVKD. The V segment lost 6 bases and the J segment 5 bases; nucleotides outside the gene matches: 0. CDR3 size: 12 residues.

The rearrangement joins TRBV2 to TRBJ1-4; D is perhaps TRBD1 (6 bases). V was clipped by 6 bases and J by 0 bases, with 11 bases between them. Germline CDR1 is SNHLY and CDR2 is FYNNEI. The CDR3 is made up of 15 amino acids. CDR3 amino acids: CASSGRQATNEKLFF. The CDR3 nucleotides read TGTGCCAGCAGCGGACGACAGGCAACTAATGAAAAACTGTTTTTT.

The rearrangement joins TRBV9 to TRBJ1-2; D may be TRBD1 (6 bases). The CDR3 sequence is 14 residues long. Per germline, CDR1 SGDLS and CDR2 YYNGEE. The V end was cut by 3 bases, the J end by 4 bases, with 13 bases between. The CDR3 reads CASSEGGLPYGYTF. CDR3 nucleotides: TGTGCCAGCAGCGAGGGGGGGCTTCCCTATGGCTACACCTTC.

This clone was recorded once. The CDR3 coding sequence is TGCGCCAGCAGCTTGGAGCGTGGTGACTATGGCTACACCTTC. Amino acid sequence: CASSLERGDYGYTF. The gene calls are TRBV5-1 and TRBJ1-2; no clear D gene. Germline-derived CDR1 and CDR2 are SGHRS and YFSETQ. V was pared by 0 bases and J by 3 bases, with 9 bases between. This CDR3 spans 14 amino acids.

This chain joins TRBV19 and TRBJ2-7; TRBD2 matches 8 bases. Germline V gene lookup returns CDR1 LNHDA and CDR2 SQIVND (reference sequence). V lost 6 bases, J lost 4 bases, and 11 bases stayed unmatched. This CDR3 spans 15 amino acids. The CDR3 protein is CASSVAAGGVYEQYF. CDR3 nucleotide sequence: TGTGCCAGTAGCGTAGCGGCGGGGGGTGTTTACGAGCAGTACTTC.